The 4 T cell receptor beta chains below were found in one sample sequenced in a study of T cell changes during pregnancy in multiple sclerosis. Clones were sequenced by immunoSEQ multiplex PCR, and TCRdb holds only the in-frame ones, with some missing. The sample includes fewer than 70,000 clones, roughly 92% seen only once; the top ten take roughly 1.5%. This sample comprised peripheral blood, obtained in the second trimester of pregnancy. The receptors originated from a female donor with multiple sclerosis, enrolled in a pregnancy study.

This chain joins TRBV5-5 and TRBJ2-1, with 9 bases identical to TRBD2. J lost 9 bases, V lost 3 bases, and 10 bases had no gene match. The CDR3 runs 15 residues. Germline lookup yields CDR1 SGHKS and CDR2 YYEKEE (reference sequence). This chain's CDR3 is CASSYLAGREGEQFF. CDR3 in DNA: TGTGCCAGCAGCTACCTAGCGGGACGCGAGGGTGAGCAGTTCTTC.

V and J are TRBV27 and TRBJ2-7; D possibly corresponds to TRBD2 (5 bases). The germline V gene encodes CDR1 MNHEY and CDR2 SMNVEV (reference sequence). The CDR3 length is 21 residues. V dropped 5 bases and J dropped 0 bases, with 32 bases sitting between them. The chain's CDR3 is CASSVPFERSNHSLISYEQYF. CDR3 in DNA: TGTGCCAGCAGTGTGCCCTTCGAGCGGTCCAACCACTCGCTGATCTCCTACGAGCAGTACTTC.

The gene calls are TRBV5-6 and TRBJ1-1, with 8 bases that match TRBD1. CDR3 size: 12 residues. Per germline, CDR1 SGHDT and CDR2 YYEEEE. Trimming took 3 bases from V and 10 from J; bases not matched to a gene: 5. The CDR3 sequence is CASSSDRVRAFF. In DNA, the CDR3 is TGTGCCAGCAGCTCGGACAGGGTAAGAGCTTTCTTT.

The CDR3 region has the DNA TGTGCCAGCTCACCAGGCATGGTGAAGGAAGCTTTCTTT. Protein sequence: CASSPGMVKEAFF. This sequence joins TRBV18 and TRBJ1-1; no clear D gene. Germline CDR1 reads KGHSH; CDR2 reads LQKENI. The V end was cut by 2 bases, the J end by 8 bases, with 12 bases between. This CDR3 has 13 amino acids.